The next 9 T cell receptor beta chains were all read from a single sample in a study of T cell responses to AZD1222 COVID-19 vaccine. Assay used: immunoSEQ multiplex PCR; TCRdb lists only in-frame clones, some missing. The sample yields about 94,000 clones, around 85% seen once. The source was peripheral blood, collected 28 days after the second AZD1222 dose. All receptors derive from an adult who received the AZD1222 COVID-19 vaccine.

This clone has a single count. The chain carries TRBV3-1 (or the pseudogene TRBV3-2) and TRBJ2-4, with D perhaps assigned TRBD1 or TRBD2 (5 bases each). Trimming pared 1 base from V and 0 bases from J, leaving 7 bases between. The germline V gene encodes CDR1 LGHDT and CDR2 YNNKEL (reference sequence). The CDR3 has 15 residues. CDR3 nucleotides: TGTGCCAGCAGCCAAGGGGACCTAGCCAAAAACATTCAGTACTTC. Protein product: CASSQGDLAKNIQYF.

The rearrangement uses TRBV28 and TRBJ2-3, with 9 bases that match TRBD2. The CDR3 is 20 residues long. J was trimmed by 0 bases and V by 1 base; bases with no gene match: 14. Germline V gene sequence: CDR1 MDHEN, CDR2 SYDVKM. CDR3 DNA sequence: TGTGCCAGCAGTTTATCCCCGGCGGGTAGCGGGAGAGGTAGCACAGATACGCAGTATTTT. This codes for CASSLSPAGSGRGSTDTQYF.

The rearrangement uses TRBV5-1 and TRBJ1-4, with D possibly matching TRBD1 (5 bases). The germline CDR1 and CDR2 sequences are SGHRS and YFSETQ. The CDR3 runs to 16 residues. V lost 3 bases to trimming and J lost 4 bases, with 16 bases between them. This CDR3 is CASSSQKPGLNEKLFF. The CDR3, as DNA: TGCGCCAGCAGCTCGCAAAAACCGGGACTTAATGAAAAACTGTTTTTT.

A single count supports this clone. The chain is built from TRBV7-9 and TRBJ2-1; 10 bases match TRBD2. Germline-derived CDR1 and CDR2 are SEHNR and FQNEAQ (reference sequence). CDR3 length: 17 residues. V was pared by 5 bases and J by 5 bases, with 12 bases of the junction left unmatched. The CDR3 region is CASSPGLAGVNDNEQFF. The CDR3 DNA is TGTGCCAGCAGCCCGGGCCTAGCGGGAGTTAATGACAATGAGCAGTTCTTC.

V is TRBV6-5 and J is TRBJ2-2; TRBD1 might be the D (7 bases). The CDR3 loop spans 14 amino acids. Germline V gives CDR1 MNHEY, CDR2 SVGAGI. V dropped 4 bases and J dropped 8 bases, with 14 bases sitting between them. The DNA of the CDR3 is TGTGCCAGCAGTTGGCAGGGGGAGGTAGGGGAGCTGTTTTTT. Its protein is CASSWQGEVGELFF.

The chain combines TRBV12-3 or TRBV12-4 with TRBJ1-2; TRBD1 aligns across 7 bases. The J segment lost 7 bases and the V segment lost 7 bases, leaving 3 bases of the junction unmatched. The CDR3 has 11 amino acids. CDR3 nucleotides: TGTGCCAGCAACAGGGGAAGTGGCTACACCTTC. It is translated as CASNRGSGYTF.

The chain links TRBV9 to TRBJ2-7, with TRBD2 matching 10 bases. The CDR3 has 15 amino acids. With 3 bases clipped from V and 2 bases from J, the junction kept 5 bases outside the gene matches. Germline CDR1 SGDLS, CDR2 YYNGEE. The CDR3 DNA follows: TGTGCCAGCAGCGAGGGTAGCGGGAGGACCTACGAGCAGTACTTC. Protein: CASSEGSGRTYEQYF.

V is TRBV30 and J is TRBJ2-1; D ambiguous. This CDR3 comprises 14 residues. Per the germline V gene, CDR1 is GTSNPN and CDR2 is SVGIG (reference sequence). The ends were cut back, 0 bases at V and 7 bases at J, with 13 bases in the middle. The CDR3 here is CAWSVPDIVNEQFF. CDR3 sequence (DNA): TGTGCCTGGAGTGTACCCGATATAGTAAATGAGCAGTTCTTC.

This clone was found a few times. In DNA, the CDR3 is TGTGCCAGCAGCTTAGTCTACAGTTACCAAGAGACCCAGTACTTC. Translated, it gives CASSLVYSYQETQYF. The rearrangement joins TRBV11-1 to TRBJ2-5; D is undetermined. The V and J ends lost 1 base and 0 bases respectively, with 9 bases between them. Germline V CDR1 and CDR2: SGHAT, FQDESV (reference sequence). The CDR3 covers 15 residues. The full variable domain, in which reference TRBV11-1 and TRBJ2-5 provide the parts outside the CDR3, is EAEVAQSPRYKITEKSQAVAFWCDPISGHATLYWYRQILGQGPELLVQFQDESVVDDSQLPKDRFSAERLKGVDSTLKIQPAELGDSAMYLCASSLVYSYQETQYFGPGTRLLVL.